The T cell receptor beta chain described here comes from a study of T cell responses to AZD1222 COVID-19 vaccine. Turning to the study itself: The study pooled second doses at about 4 or about 12 weeks. Findings and caveats of the study: The reported proportion of spike-specific TCRs targeting unmutated variant regions was nearly half. Repertoire sampling was restricted to post-peak T cell response timepoints. Only six AZD1222 recipients tested seropositive at baseline.

On this clone itself: The antigen remains unidentified.

TCRdb's table, derived via immunoSEQ multiplex PCR, lists solely in-frame clones and lacks some. The sample gives about 150,000 clones, 75% to 95% of which show up once; approximately 1.8% is in the top ten. This CDR3 comprises 18 residues. Germline V gives CDR1 KGHSH, CDR2 LQKENI. Trimming cost V 0 bases and J 6 bases, with 18 bases left between them. The genes are TRBV18 and TRBJ1-6; possibly TRBD1 for D (6 bases). The sequencing here drew on peripheral blood, taken on day 0 of AZD1222 vaccination. This clonotype originated in an adult in good health. CDR3 DNA sequence: TGTGCCAGCTCACCACCGGAACTCGGGGACAACATTAATTCACCCCTCCACTTT. Residues: CASSPPELGDNINSPLHF.